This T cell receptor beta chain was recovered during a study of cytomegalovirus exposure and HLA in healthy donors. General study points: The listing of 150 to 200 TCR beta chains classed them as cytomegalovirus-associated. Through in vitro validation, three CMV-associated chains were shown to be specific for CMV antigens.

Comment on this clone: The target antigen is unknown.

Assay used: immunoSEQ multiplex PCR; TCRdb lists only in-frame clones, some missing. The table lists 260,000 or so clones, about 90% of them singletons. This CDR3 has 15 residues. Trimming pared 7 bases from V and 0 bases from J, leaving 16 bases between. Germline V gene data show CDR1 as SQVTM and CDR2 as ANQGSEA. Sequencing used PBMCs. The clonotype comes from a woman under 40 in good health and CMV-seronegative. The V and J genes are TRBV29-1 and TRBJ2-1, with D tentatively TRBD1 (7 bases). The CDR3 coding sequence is TGCAGCGCAGAGGGGGCTAGCGACTCCTACAATGAGCAGTTCTTC. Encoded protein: CSAEGASDSYNEQFF.